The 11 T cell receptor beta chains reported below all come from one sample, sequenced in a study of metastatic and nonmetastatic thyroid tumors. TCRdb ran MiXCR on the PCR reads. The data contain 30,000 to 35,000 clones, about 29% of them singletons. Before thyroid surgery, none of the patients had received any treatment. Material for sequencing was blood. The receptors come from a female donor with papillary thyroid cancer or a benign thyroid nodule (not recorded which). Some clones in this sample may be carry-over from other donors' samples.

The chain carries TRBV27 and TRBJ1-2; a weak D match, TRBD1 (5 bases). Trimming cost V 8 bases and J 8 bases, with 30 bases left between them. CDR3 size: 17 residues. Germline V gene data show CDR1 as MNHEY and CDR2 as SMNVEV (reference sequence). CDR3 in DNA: TGTGCCAGCGCCAAGGCCGGCAGGGATAAACTTATGGAAGGCTACACCTTC. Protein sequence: CASAKAGRDKLMEGYTF.

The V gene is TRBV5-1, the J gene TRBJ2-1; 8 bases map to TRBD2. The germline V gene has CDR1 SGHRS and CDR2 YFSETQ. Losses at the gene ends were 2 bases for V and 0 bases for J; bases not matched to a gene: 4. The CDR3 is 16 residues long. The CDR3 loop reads CASSFISGSSYNEQFF. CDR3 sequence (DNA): TGCGCCAGCAGCTTTATAAGCGGGAGCTCCTACAATGAGCAGTTCTTC.

CDR3 loop: CASSPTGGSYEQYF. In nucleotides, the CDR3 is TGTGCCAGCTCACCGACAGGGGGCTCCTACGAGCAGTACTTC. The chain employs TRBV18 and TRBJ2-7, with 9 positions matching TRBD1. The CDR3 is made up of 14 amino acids. The trim removed 3 bases at V and 0 bases at J, leaving 0 bases unmatched. The germline CDR1 and CDR2 sequences are KGHSH and LQKENI.

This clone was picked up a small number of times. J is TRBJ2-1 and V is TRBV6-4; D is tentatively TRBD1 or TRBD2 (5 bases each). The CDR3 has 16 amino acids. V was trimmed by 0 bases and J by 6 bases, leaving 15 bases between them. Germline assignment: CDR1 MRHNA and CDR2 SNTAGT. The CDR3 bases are TGTGCCAGCAGTGACTCGGCAAGAGGGGTTAGCAATGAGCAGTTCTTC. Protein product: CASSDSARGVSNEQFF.

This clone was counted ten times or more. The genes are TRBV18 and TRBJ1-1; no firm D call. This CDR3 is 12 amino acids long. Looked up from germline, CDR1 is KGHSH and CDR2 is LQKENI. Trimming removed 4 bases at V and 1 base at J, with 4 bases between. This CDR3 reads CASSLPNTEAFF. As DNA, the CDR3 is TGTGCCAGCTCACTTCCGAACACTGAAGCTTTCTTT. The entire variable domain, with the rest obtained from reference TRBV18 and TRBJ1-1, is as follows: NAGVMQNPRHLVRRRGQEARLRCSPMKGHSHVYWYRQLPEEGLKFMVYLQKENIIDESGMPKERFSAEFPKEGPSILRIQQVVRGDSAAYFCASSLPNTEAFFGQGTRLTVV.

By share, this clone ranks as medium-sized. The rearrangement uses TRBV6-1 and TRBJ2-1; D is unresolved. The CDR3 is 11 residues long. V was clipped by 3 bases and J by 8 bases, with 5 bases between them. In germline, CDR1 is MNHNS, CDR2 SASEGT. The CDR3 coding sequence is TGTGCCAGCAGTGAGCGGTATGAGCAGTTCTTC. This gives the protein CASSERYEQFF.

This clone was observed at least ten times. In DNA, the CDR3 is TGCAGTGCTAGAGTTAGGGATTTGAGCGGGGGGCTTTCTAGCACAGATACGCAGTATTTT. Translated: CSARVRDLSGGLSSTDTQYF. This chain joins TRBV20-1 and TRBJ2-3, with TRBD2 matching 9 bases. CDR3 length equals 20 residues. Losses at the gene ends were 1 base for V and 0 bases for J; bases not matched to a gene: 17. Per germline, CDR1 DFQATT and CDR2 SNEGSKA (reference sequence).

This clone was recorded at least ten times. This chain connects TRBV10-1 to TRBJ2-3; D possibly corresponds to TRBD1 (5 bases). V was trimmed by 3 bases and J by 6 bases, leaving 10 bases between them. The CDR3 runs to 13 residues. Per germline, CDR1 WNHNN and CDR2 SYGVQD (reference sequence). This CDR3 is CASSDRDADTQYF. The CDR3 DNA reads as TGCGCCAGCAGTGACAGGGATGCTGATACGCAGTATTTT.

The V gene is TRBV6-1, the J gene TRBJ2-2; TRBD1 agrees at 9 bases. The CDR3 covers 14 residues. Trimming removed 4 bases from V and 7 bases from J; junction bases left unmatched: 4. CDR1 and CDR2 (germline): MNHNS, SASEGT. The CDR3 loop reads CASSATGGNGELFF. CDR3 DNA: TGTGCCAGCAGTGCAACAGGGGGCAACGGGGAGCTGTTTTTT.

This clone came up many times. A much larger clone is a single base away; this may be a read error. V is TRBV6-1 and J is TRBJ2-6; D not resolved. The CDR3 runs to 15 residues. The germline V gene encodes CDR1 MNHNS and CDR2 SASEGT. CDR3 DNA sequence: TGCGCCAGCAGTGACTCAACGGGTGGGGCCAACGTCCTGACTTTC. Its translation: CASSDSTGGANVLTF.

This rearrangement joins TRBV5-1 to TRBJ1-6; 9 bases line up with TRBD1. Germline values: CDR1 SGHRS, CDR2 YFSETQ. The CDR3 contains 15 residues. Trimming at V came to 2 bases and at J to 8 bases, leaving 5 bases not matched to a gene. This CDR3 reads CASSFGTGNHSPLHF. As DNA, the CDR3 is TGCGCCAGCAGCTTTGGGACAGGGAATCATTCACCCCTCCACTTT.